The present T cell receptor (beta chain) was sequenced within a study of shared clonotypes between healthy human individuals. Study findings and constraints: Relative to clonotypes present in all four donors, those not shared had lower generation probabilities.

On this clone: The antigen is not known.

CDR3 length equals 21 residues. Trimming shortened V by 4 bases and J by 1 base, and 26 bases separated the two germline ends. Sequencing was at deep level. Sequencing was performed with immunoSEQ multiplex PCR; in TCRdb, only in-frame clones are kept and a portion is missing. The sample lists roughly 2.4 million clones; 90% to 96% were seen once. J is TRBJ2-6 and V is TRBV6-7, with D tentatively TRBD1 (6 bases). TRBV6-7 is an open reading frame, and its role is uncertain. The specimen was naive CD4+ T cells sorted from blood. Subset here: CD45RA+ positively selected. The origin of this receptor is a man aged 18 to 35 in good health. DNA for the CDR3: TGTGCCAGCAGTTTTACACCACAGTTACAGGGTGATCAATCTGGGGCCAACGTCCTGACTTTC. This codes for CASSFTPQLQGDQSGANVLTF.